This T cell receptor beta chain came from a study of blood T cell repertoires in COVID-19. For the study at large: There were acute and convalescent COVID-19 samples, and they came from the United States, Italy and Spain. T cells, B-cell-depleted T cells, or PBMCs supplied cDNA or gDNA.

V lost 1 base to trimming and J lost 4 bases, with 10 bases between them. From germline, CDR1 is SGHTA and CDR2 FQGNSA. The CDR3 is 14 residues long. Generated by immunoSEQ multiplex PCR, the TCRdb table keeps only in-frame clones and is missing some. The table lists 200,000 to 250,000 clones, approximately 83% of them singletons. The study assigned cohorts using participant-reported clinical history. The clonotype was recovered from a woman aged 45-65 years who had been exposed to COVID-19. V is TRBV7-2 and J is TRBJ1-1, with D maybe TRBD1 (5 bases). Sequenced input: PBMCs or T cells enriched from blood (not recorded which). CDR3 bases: TGTGCCAGCAGCTTAGTGGGGGGGGGCACTGAAGCTTTCTTT. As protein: CASSLVGGGTEAFF.